Listed below are T cell receptor beta chains from one sample, sequenced in a study of cytomegalovirus exposure and HLA in healthy donors. Measured with immunoSEQ multiplex PCR; TCRdb has only the in-frame clones, and not every one. The table shows approximately 150,000 clones, with approximately 79% occurring only once. The sample comprised PBMCs. The origin of the receptors is a man aged 35 to 55 in good health and CMV-seropositive. CDR3s include the opening cysteine and the closing phenylalanine or tryptophan. D genes are given only for firm matches. The size entry is marked missing in some rows and otherwise reads once, few, many or a size class.

V gene	clone size	J gene	D gene	CDR3 protein	CDR3 DNA
TRBV1	.	TRBJ1-2	.	CTSSQTTNYGYTF	TGCACCAGCAGCCAGACAACTAACTATGGCTACACCTTC
TRBV5-4	.	TRBJ1-2	TRBD1	CASSLGGRGREGYTF	TGTGCCAGCAGCTTGGGAGGCAGGGGGCGCGAAGGCTACACCTTC
TRBV9	.	TRBJ2-1	TRBD2	CASSVGALAGQVHEQFF	TGTGCCAGCAGCGTAGGTGCACTAGCGGGACAAGTCCATGAGCAGTTCTTC
TRBV19	.	TRBJ2-7	TRBD2	CASSTGPGLAGEQYF	TGTGCCAGTAGTACGGGCCCGGGACTAGCAGGCGAGCAGTACTTC
TRBV6-5	once	TRBJ2-5	TRBD1	CASSPQGARETQYF	TGTGCCAGCAGTCCGCAGGGGGCGCGGGAGACCCAGTACTTC
TRBV21-1	.	TRBJ2-5	.	CASSPQQGDRQKEQGQETQYF	TGTGCCAGCAGCCCCCAACAGGGGGACAGGCAAAAGGAGCAGGGACAAGAGACCCAGTACTTC
TRBV10-3	.	TRBJ2-7	TRBD2	CAISEGLAYEQYF	TGTGCCATCAGTGAAGGACTAGCGTACGAGCAGTACTTC
TRBV28	.	TRBJ2-2	TRBD2	CASSLWGTSVSGELFF	TGTGCCAGCAGTTTATGGGGGACTAGCGTTTCCGGGGAGCTGTTTTTT
TRBV19	once	TRBJ1-1	TRBD1	CASFIRGLGEAFF	TGTGCCAGTTTTATCAGGGGGCTGGGTGAAGCTTTCTTT
TRBV9	.	TRBJ2-2	.	CASSVVVSGGELFF	TGTGCCAGCAGCGTAGTTGTCAGCGGCGGGGAGCTGTTTTTT
TRBV7-6	.	TRBJ2-7	.	CASSPSGGGQYF	TGTGCCAGCAGCCCCAGCGGAGGAGGCCAGTACTTC
TRBV10-3	.	TRBJ2-7	TRBD1	CAISESHGTGAYEQYF	TGTGCCATCAGTGAGTCCCATGGGACAGGGGCATACGAGCAGTACTTC
TRBV6-6	.	TRBJ1-1	.	CASGSTEAFF	TGTGCCAGCGGTAGCACTGAAGCTTTCTTT
TRBV19	once	TRBJ1-2	TRBD1	CASSIRGTGGEGYTF	TGTGCCAGTAGTATACGCGGGACAGGGGGCGAGGGCTACACCTTC
TRBV7-3	.	TRBJ2-1	TRBD2	CASSSTGTSGYNEQFF	TGTGCCAGCAGCTCTACCGGGACTAGCGGGTACAATGAGCAGTTCTTC
TRBV7-9	.	TRBJ2-3	.	CASSLLAGPSTDTQYF	TGTGCCAGCAGCTTATTAGCAGGGCCTAGCACAGATACGCAGTATTTT
TRBV7-3	.	TRBJ2-1	TRBD2	CASGEGLDNEQFF	TGTGCCAGCGGGGAGGGACTAGACAATGAGCAGTTCTTC
TRBV10-1	.	TRBJ2-1	TRBD2	CASSESKGLGYEQFF	TGCGCCAGCAGTGAGTCGAAGGGACTAGGTTATGAGCAGTTCTTC
TRBV7-3	.	TRBJ1-2	.	CASSATREGYGYTF	TGTGCCAGCAGCGCGACACGGGAAGGCTATGGCTACACCTTC
TRBV6-1	once	TRBJ2-5	.	CASSEGGSQETQYF	TGTGCCAGCAGTGAAGGAGGCAGCCAAGAGACCCAGTACTTC
TRBV7-9	.	TRBJ1-1	TRBD1	CASSLTKGAEAFF	TGTGCCAGCAGCCTCACCAAGGGGGCGGAAGCTTTCTTT
TRBV5-1	.	TRBJ1-2	TRBD1	CASNLAAGQGVGGYTF	TGCGCCAGCAACCTTGCCGCGGGACAGGGGGTCGGTGGCTACACCTTC
TRBV27	.	TRBJ2-7	TRBD2	CASSFGYGGDEQYF	TGTGCCAGCAGTTTTGGTTACGGGGGGGATGAGCAGTACTTC
TRBV6-5	few	TRBJ2-5	.	CASSFRRGQETQYF	TGTGCCAGCAGTTTCCGACGGGGGCAAGAGACCCAGTACTTC
TRBV14	many	TRBJ2-1	TRBD2	CASSHSGIEQFF	TGTGCCAGCAGCCATAGCGGGATCGAGCAGTTCTTC
TRBV27	.	TRBJ2-2	.	CASSLRANLNTGELFF	TGTGCCAGCAGTTTACGAGCGAACTTAAACACCGGGGAGCTGTTTTTT
TRBV6-1	.	TRBJ1-4	.	CASGGQTNEKLFF	TGTGCCAGCGGCGGGCAAACTAATGAAAAACTGTTTTTT
TRBV30	once	TRBJ2-7	.	CAWSRALAYEQYF	TGTGCCTGGAGCCGCGCCTTAGCCTACGAGCAGTACTTC
TRBV14	few	TRBJ2-7	TRBD2	CASSQGMGVAGPYEQYF	TGTGCCAGCAGCCAAGGTATGGGAGTAGCGGGGCCCTACGAGCAGTACTTC
TRBV19	.	TRBJ2-1	TRBD1	CASSFRDSQLHNNEQFF	TGTGCCAGTAGTTTTCGGGACAGTCAATTACATAACAATGAGCAGTTCTTC
TRBV6-1	.	TRBJ2-7	TRBD2	CASSEFWASGAPYEQYF	TGTGCCAGCAGTGAATTTTGGGCTAGCGGAGCTCCCTACGAGCAGTACTTC
TRBV19	.	TRBJ1-5	TRBD1	CASSANRGSNQPQHF	TGTGCCAGTAGTGCCAACAGGGGGAGCAATCAGCCCCAGCATTTT
TRBV6-4	.	TRBJ2-6	.	CASSNDSSGANVLTF	TGTGCCAGCAGCAATGACAGCTCTGGGGCCAACGTCCTGACTTTC
TRBV6-1	.	TRBJ1-5	TRBD1	CASSGGQGQQPQHF	TGTGCCAGCAGTGGGGGACAGGGGCAACAGCCCCAGCATTTT
TRBV19	.	TRBJ1-3	TRBD1	CACHRGRVANTIYF	TGTGCCTGTCACAGGGGGCGCGTCGCAAACACCATATATTTT
TRBV12-5	.	TRBJ2-3	TRBD2	CATSPPGLAGVNTQYF	TGTGCTACCTCTCCCCCGGGACTAGCGGGAGTTAATACGCAGTATTTT
TRBV10-1	.	TRBJ2-1	TRBD2	CASSPNGLAEKVYNEQFF	TGCGCCAGCAGTCCGAACGGACTAGCGGAAAAAGTTTACAATGAGCAGTTCTTC
TRBV9	.	TRBJ2-3	TRBD2	CASSVRLAGVDTQYF	TGTGCCAGCAGCGTCAGACTAGCGGGCGTAGATACGCAGTATTTT
TRBV6-6	.	TRBJ2-7	TRBD1	CASRQGVWYEQYF	TGTGCCAGCAGGCAGGGGGTCTGGTACGAGCAGTACTTC